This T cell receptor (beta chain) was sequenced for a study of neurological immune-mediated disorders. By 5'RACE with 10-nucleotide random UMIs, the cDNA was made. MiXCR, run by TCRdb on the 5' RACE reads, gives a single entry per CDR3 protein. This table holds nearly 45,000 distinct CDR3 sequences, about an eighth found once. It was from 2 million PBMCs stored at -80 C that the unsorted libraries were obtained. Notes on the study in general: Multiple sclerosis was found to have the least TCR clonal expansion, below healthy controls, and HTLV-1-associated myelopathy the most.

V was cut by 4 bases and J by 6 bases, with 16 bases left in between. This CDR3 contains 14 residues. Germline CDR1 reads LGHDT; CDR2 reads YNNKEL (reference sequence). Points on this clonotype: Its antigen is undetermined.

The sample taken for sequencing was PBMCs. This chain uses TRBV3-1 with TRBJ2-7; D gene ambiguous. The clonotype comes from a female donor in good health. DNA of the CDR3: TGTGCCAGCAGCCTCGCCGCTTCTTCTTTCGAGCAGTACTTC. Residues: CASSLAASSFEQYF.